This TCR beta chain derives from a study of T cells after yellow fever vaccination. From the 5' RACE reads, TCRdb called clonotypes with MiXCR, one entry per CDR3 protein. The table lists 60,000 to 95,000 distinct CDR3 sequences, about 7.2% of them singletons, with over 25% in the top ten. Notes on the study in general: The presence of abundant clonotypes contaminating from the bulk population was possible in FACS-sorted repertoires.

The table lists this clonotype with a few counts. The target antigen is unknown. The starting material was CD8+ T cells sorted from PBMCs, obtained 10 to 11 days after the first yellow fever vaccination. The clonotype was recovered from a man in his late teens or twenties who received the YFV17D yellow fever vaccine.

In DNA, the CDR3 is TGTGCCAGCAGTTACAGGACCTCAGGAGCTAACTATGGCTACACCTTC. Residues: CASSYRTSGANYGYTF. This chain connects TRBV6-2 or TRBV6-3 to TRBJ1-2; D is uncertain. The CDR3 is made up of 16 amino acids. Germline V gene sequence: CDR1 MNHEY, CDR2 SVGEGT. Trimming pared 2 bases from V and 0 bases from J, leaving 13 bases between.